These 25 T cell receptor beta chains originate from one sample sequenced in a study of cytomegalovirus exposure and HLA in healthy donors. PCR involved 60 Vbeta and 13 Jbeta primers. The method was immunoSEQ multiplex PCR; TCRdb's version includes in-frame clones alone and lacks a portion of them. The sample lists approximately 140,000 clones, 70% to 80% occurring once. Sequenced input: PBMCs. The receptors were gathered from a woman in her 40s in good health and CMV-seropositive.

The chain recombines TRBV28 with TRBJ2-7; no clear D gene. Germline assignment: CDR1 MDHEN and CDR2 SYDVKM. V gave up 5 bases and J gave up 6 bases, with 11 bases separating them. This CDR3 comprises 12 residues. The CDR3: CASSPPFGEQYF. CDR3 nucleotide sequence: TGTGCCAGCAGTCCTCCGTTCGGCGAGCAGTACTTC. The full variable domain, rest sourced from reference TRBV28 and TRBJ2-7, is DVKVTQSSRYLVKRTGEKVFLECVQDMDHENMFWYRQDPGLGLRLIYFSYDVKMKEKGDIPEGYSVSREKKERFSLILESASTNQTSMYLCASSPPFGEQYFGPGTRLTVT.

V gene TRBV15 combines with J gene TRBJ2-2, with D maybe TRBD2 (6 bases). The CDR3 spans 13 residues. Between the trimmed V and J ends, which lost 3 bases and 6 bases, there was a span of 8 bases. CDR1 is LNHNV, CDR2 YYDKDF, per germline (reference sequence). The CDR3 bases are TGTGCCACCAGCAGGGGGGGACCCGGGGAGCTGTTTTTT. It encodes CATSRGGPGELFF.

The CDR3 coding sequence is TGCGCCAGCAGCCAGGATTTAGCGGAGAGTTACAATGAGCAGTTCTTC. Translated, it gives CASSQDLAESYNEQFF. V and J are TRBV4-1 and TRBJ2-1; weak D call: TRBD2 (6 bases). V lost 3 bases and J lost 4, with 16 bases in between. Germline V CDR1 and CDR2: MGHRA, YSYEKL. The CDR3 covers 16 residues.

The chain recombines TRBV5-4 with TRBJ2-7, with 16 nucleotides matching TRBD2. V dropped 3 bases and J dropped 5; count of bases not matched to a gene: 5. From germline, CDR1 is SGHNT and CDR2 YYREEE (reference sequence). The CDR3 consists of 16 residues. Written as DNA, the CDR3 is TGTGCCAGCAGCTGGGGACTAGCGGGAGGGCGGGACGAGCAGTACTTC. Its protein product is CASSWGLAGGRDEQYF.

The V call is TRBV27, the J call TRBJ2-7, with 11 bases aligning to TRBD2. The V gene end was trimmed by 5 bases and the J gene end by 7 bases; junction bases not matched to a gene: 10. The CDR3 extends over 15 amino acids. From germline, CDR1 is MNHEY and CDR2 SMNVEV (reference sequence). The CDR3 loop reads CASSPGLAGRQEQYF. The CDR3 nucleotides read TGTGCCAGCAGTCCAGGACTAGCGGGTCGACAAGAGCAGTACTTC.

The rearrangement joins TRBV27 to TRBJ2-5, with 7 bases matching TRBD1. The CDR3 consists of 15 residues. Trimming removed 4 bases from V and 4 bases from J; junction bases left unmatched: 9. Germline CDR1 reads MNHEY; CDR2 reads SMNVEV (reference sequence). The CDR3: CASSSRPDRAETQYF. In DNA form, the CDR3 reads TGTGCCAGCAGTTCCCGGCCCGACAGGGCAGAGACCCAGTACTTC.

The chain joins TRBV6-5 to TRBJ2-7, with TRBD2 identical over 11 bases. The CDR3 is made up of 14 amino acids. V lost 4 bases, J lost 4 bases, and 3 bases stayed unmatched. CDR1 is MNHEY, CDR2 SVGAGI, per germline. The CDR3, as DNA: TGTGCCAGCAGTTCCGGGACTAGCGGTTACGAGCAGTACTTC. Its protein product is CASSSGTSGYEQYF.

This chain joins TRBV27 and TRBJ2-7; D might be TRBD1 (7 bases). Germline V gene sequence: CDR1 MNHEY, CDR2 SMNVEV (reference sequence). This CDR3 is 14 amino acids long. V was clipped by 5 bases and J by 3 bases, with 14 bases between them. CDR3 residues: CASSTGAGGYEQYF. CDR3 sequence (DNA): TGTGCCAGCAGTACGGGGGCAGGGGGCTACGAGCAGTACTTC.

As concerns this clone: Additional DNA sequences in this sample encode the identical CDR3. The chain has TRBV27 and TRBJ1-1; TRBD1 agrees at 9 bases. Germline V gene data show CDR1 as MNHEY and CDR2 as SMNVEV (reference sequence). CDR3 length equals 15 residues. J gave up 3 bases and V 4 bases, and 6 bases lay outside the gene matches. The CDR3 DNA is TGTGCCAGCAGTTCTCCGGGACAGGGCGACACTGAAGCTTTCTTT. Translation gives CASSSPGQGDTEAFF.

In its sample, this clone was seen once. The chain uses TRBV5-4 and TRBJ2-3; 9 nucleotides line up with TRBD2. Germline CDR1 is SGHNT and CDR2 is YYREEE (reference sequence). V dropped 0 bases and J dropped 2; count of bases not matched to a gene: 10. CDR3 length: 18 amino acids. Written as DNA, the CDR3 is TGTGCCAGCAGCTTGGTGGGGAAAGGCGGGAGGGCCACAGATACGCAGTATTTT. Amino acids: CASSLVGKGGRATDTQYF.

The rearrangement joins TRBV13 to TRBJ2-7; a possible D gene is TRBD2 (6 bases). Trimming left V 5 bases short and J 6 bases short, with 17 bases between. The CDR3 contains 14 residues. CDR1 is PRHDT and CDR2 is FYEKMQ in the germline V gene (reference sequence). The CDR3 region has the DNA TGTGCCAGCAGCGCCCTGACGGGAGTCGGCGAGCAGTACTTC. Protein product: CASSALTGVGEQYF.

This clone was found once. The rearrangement joins TRBV6-5 to TRBJ1-5; weak D call: TRBD1 (6 bases). V was cut by 2 bases and J by 5 bases, with 10 bases left in between. This CDR3 comprises 14 residues. Germline loops: CDR1 MNHEY, CDR2 SVGAGI. Written as DNA, the CDR3 is TGTGCCAGCAGTTACGGGGGCCTAGATCAGCCCCAGCATTTT. This translates into CASSYGGLDQPQHF.

The V gene is TRBV7-8, the J gene TRBJ2-5, with 10 bases lining up with TRBD2. Germline CDR1 SGHVS, CDR2 FQNEAQ. V shed 1 base, J shed 5 bases, and the junction held 10 bases outside the gene matches. The CDR3 is 17 amino acids. The CDR3 loop is CASSLGRVSGRWETQYF. The CDR3 DNA reads as TGTGCCAGCAGCTTAGGGAGGGTTAGCGGGAGGTGGGAGACCCAGTACTTC.

The genes are TRBV7-9 and TRBJ2-2, with TRBD1 as a possible D gene (6 bases). The CDR3 extends over 14 amino acids. The V gene's germline CDR1 is SEHNR and CDR2 FQNEAQ (reference sequence). The V end was cut by 3 bases, the J end by 5 bases, with 10 bases between. The CDR3: CASSFGQGTGELFF. DNA of the CDR3: TGTGCCAGCAGCTTCGGGCAGGGGACCGGGGAGCTGTTTTTT.

V gene TRBV4-1 combines with J gene TRBJ1-5; 11 bases align to TRBD1. The J segment lost 4 bases and the V segment lost 0 bases, leaving 8 bases of the junction unmatched. This CDR3 has 18 amino acids. CDR1 is MGHRA, CDR2 YSYEKL, per germline. CDR3 sequence: CASSQDLFGTGGNQPQHF. CDR3 nucleotides: TGCGCCAGCAGCCAAGATCTGTTTGGGACAGGGGGTAATCAGCCCCAGCATTTT.

The chain combines TRBV7-9 with TRBJ2-1; perhaps TRBD1 as D (5 bases). The CDR3 has 14 amino acids. The germline gives CDR1 SEHNR, CDR2 FQNEAQ (reference sequence). V dropped 5 bases and J dropped 2 bases, with 10 bases sitting between them. In DNA, the CDR3 is TGTGCCAGCAGCGGGGCGGCCACCTACAATGAGCAGTTCTTC. It specifies CASSGAATYNEQFF.

The chain is built from TRBV27 and TRBJ2-1, with 10 bases aligning to TRBD2. The trim removed 6 bases at V and 4 bases at J, leaving 9 bases unmatched. This CDR3 contains 16 residues. Germline CDR1 and CDR2: MNHEY and SMNVEV (reference sequence). CDR3 sequence reads: CASSLRAGGVYNEQFF. The CDR3, as DNA: TGTGCCAGCAGCCTCCGAGCGGGAGGGGTTTACAATGAGCAGTTCTTC.

This clone was detected only a few times. This chain links TRBV19 with TRBJ2-3, with 7 positions matching TRBD2. Trimming took 5 bases from V and 14 from J; bases not matched to a gene: 10. Germline values: CDR1 LNHDA, CDR2 SQIVND (reference sequence). The length of the CDR3 is 12 residues. The CDR3 sequence: CASSHREGGTYF. The CDR3, as DNA: TGTGCCAGTAGTCATAGGGAGGGAGGCACGTATTTT.

This chain uses TRBV4-1 with TRBJ2-1, with 7 positions matching TRBD2. V gave up 0 bases and J gave up 4 bases; unmatched junction bases: 9. Germline CDR1 and CDR2: MGHRA and YSYEKL. CDR3 length equals 17 residues. The CDR3 DNA sequence: TGCGCCAGCAGCCAAGAGGGAAGCGGGAAAAATTACAATGAGCAGTTCTTC. It is translated as CASSQEGSGKNYNEQFF.

V is TRBV19 and J is TRBJ1-5; 10 nucleotides agree with TRBD1. After removal of 4 bases from V and 0 bases from J, the junction contained 6 bases not matched to a gene. This CDR3 is 17 amino acids long. Germline CDR1 reads LNHDA; CDR2 reads SQIVND (reference sequence). The CDR3 DNA sequence: TGTGCCAGTAGTACCGGGACAGGGGCCCATAGCAATCAGCCCCAGCATTTT. This codes for CASSTGTGAHSNQPQHF.

The chain joins TRBV10-3 to TRBJ1-1; perhaps TRBD1 as D (6 bases). The CDR3 totals 14 residues. Looked up from germline, CDR1 is ENHRY and CDR2 is SYGVKD. V gave up 6 bases and J gave up 6 bases, with 17 bases separating them. The CDR3 loop is CAIRKDSLDPEAFF. The CDR3 DNA reads as TGTGCCATCAGGAAGGACAGCCTAGACCCTGAAGCTTTCTTT.

The CDR3 DNA follows: TGTGCCACCAGCTCCAGGGCTGGGGCCAACGTCCTGACTTTC. As protein: CATSSRAGANVLTF. This chain joins TRBV15 and TRBJ2-6; TRBD1 is a possible D gene (5 bases). The V end lost 5 bases, the J end lost 2 bases, and 7 bases lay between the germline ends. The CDR3 is 14 amino acids. CDR1 LNHNV and CDR2 YYDKDF come from the germline V gene (reference sequence).

This chain joins TRBV7-2 and TRBJ2-3, with 8 nucleotides matching TRBD2. Per the germline V gene, CDR1 is SGHTA and CDR2 is FQGNSA. After removal of 3 bases from V and 4 bases from J, the junction contained 6 bases not matched to a gene. This CDR3 has 15 residues. DNA for the CDR3: TGTGCCAGCAGCTTGTCCGGGAGGGCCGCAGATACGCAGTATTTT. Translated, it gives CASSLSGRAADTQYF.

The CDR3 here is CASSETGTSGMISLDEQYF. As DNA, the CDR3 is TGTGCCAGCAGCGAAACCGGGACTAGCGGGATGATCTCTCTTGACGAGCAGTACTTC. The gene calls are TRBV21-1 and TRBJ2-7; the table's D gene call, TRBD2, was not cross checked with the DNA. TRBV21-1 is given as a pseudogene. This CDR3 is 19 amino acids long.

This clone was recorded a few times. The rearrangement uses TRBV6-5 and TRBJ2-5; 9 positions agree with TRBD1. The CDR3 length is 15 residues. Losses at the gene ends were 4 bases for V and 1 base for J; bases not matched to a gene: 4. Looked up from germline, CDR1 is MNHEY and CDR2 is SVGAGI. CDR3 amino acids: CASSWRDRAQETQYF. CDR3 sequence (DNA): TGTGCCAGCAGTTGGCGGGACAGGGCCCAAGAGACCCAGTACTTC.